This TCR beta chain was obtained from a study of cytomegalovirus exposure and HLA in healthy donors. The study's findings and limits: Immune exposure was documented only through CMV serostatus. In a later analysis, at a false discovery rate of 0.05, fewer than 20,000 TCR beta sequences were associated with HLA alleles.

CDR3 length: 13 residues. Looked up from germline, CDR1 is ENHRY and CDR2 is SYGVKD. V was clipped by 10 bases and J by 7 bases, with 14 bases between them. This PCR relied on a set of 60 Vbeta primers and 13 Jbeta primers. Some clones are missing from TCRdb's copy, which holds only in-frame ones; the method was immunoSEQ multiplex PCR. The repertoire has 200,000 to 250,000 clones, roughly 80% of them found once; the top ten carry 2.5% to 3.5%. Worth noting for this clone: The antigen is not known.

The clonotype originates from a man aged 25-45 years in good health and CMV-seronegative. Sequencing used PBMCs. This rearrangement joins TRBV10-3 to TRBJ1-6; D is possibly TRBD1 (5 bases). CDR3 sequence reads: CANKGLPNSPLHF. The CDR3, as DNA: TGTGCCAACAAGGGGCTCCCCAATTCACCCCTCCACTTT.